This T cell receptor (beta chain) came from a study of blood T cell repertoires in COVID-19. Clones were read by immunoSEQ multiplex PCR, and TCRdb kept only the in-frame ones, dropping some. The sample records over 400,000 clones, approximately 88% being singletons. This CDR3 has 13 residues. Trimming took 4 bases from V and 3 from J, leaving 9 bases between them. The clonotype was recovered from a woman aged 45 to 65 with COVID-19, enrolled during active disease. The specimen sequenced was peripheral blood. This chain joins TRBV12-3 or TRBV12-4 and TRBJ1-2; TRBD1 might be the D (5 bases). The CDR3 region is CASSSTVDYGYTF. The CDR3 bases are TGTGCCAGCAGTTCGACAGTGGACTATGGCTACACCTTC.